These 2 T cell receptor beta chains were sequenced from one sample in a study of cytomegalovirus exposure and HLA in healthy donors. PCR amplification relied on 60 Vbeta primers (plus 13 Jbeta primers). Profiling relied on immunoSEQ multiplex PCR, and the TCRdb table lists in-frame clones only, not all of them. The table shows more than 80,000 clones, with 78% occurring only once. Sample: PBMCs. The receptors stem from a middle-aged woman in good health and CMV-seropositive.

The rearrangement uses TRBV15 and TRBJ2-5; D is perhaps TRBD2 (6 bases). This CDR3 comprises 15 residues. CDR1 and CDR2 from the germline V gene are LNHNV and YYDKDF (reference sequence). V lost 5 bases, J lost 1 base, and 14 bases lay in between. CDR3 coding DNA: TGTGCCACCAGCGTCAGCCGGGACTTCCAAGAGACCCAGTACTTC. It codes for CATSVSRDFQETQYF.

V and J are TRBV6-1 and TRBJ1-1, with 8 bases that match TRBD1. The germline V gene encodes CDR1 MNHNS and CDR2 SASEGT. The CDR3 has 14 amino acids. The V segment lost 5 bases and the J segment 5 bases; nucleotides outside the gene matches: 7. CDR3 sequence reads: CASSPGTGITEAFF. In DNA, the CDR3 is TGTGCCAGCAGTCCCGGGACAGGAATTACTGAAGCTTTCTTT.